This T cell receptor (beta chain) was recorded in a study of blood T cell repertoires in COVID-19. Overall study: The United States, Italy and Spain supplied acute and convalescent COVID-19 samples. Sources were T cells, B-cell-depleted T cells, or PBMCs; the material itself was cDNA or gDNA.

Under the authors' procedure: The assay estimated nucleated cells by amplifying reference gene primers. Clones were read by immunoSEQ multiplex PCR, and TCRdb kept only the in-frame ones, dropping some. The V and J calls and clone size come from that table; D and trimming were worked out from the DNA. The data contain 200,000 to 250,000 clones, around nine tenths of them singletons. CDR1 SQVTM and CDR2 ANQGSEA come from the germline V gene. V lost 4 bases to trimming and J lost 0 bases, with 12 bases between them. The CDR3 is 15 amino acids. The chain recombines TRBV29-1 with TRBJ2-2; tentative D call: TRBD2 (6 bases). The sequencing input was peripheral blood. The clonotype comes from a young woman who had recovered from COVID-19. The CDR3 loop reads CSVASERTNTGELFF. DNA for the CDR3: TGCAGCGTTGCTAGCGAGAGAACGAACACCGGGGAGCTGTTTTTT.